This entry is about one T cell receptor beta chain. Its matching antigen is unknown. These data come from a study of identical twins. The study's findings and limits: Twin pairs' shared out-of-frame alpha sequences were enriched in low generation probability. Model-predicted out-of-frame TCR alpha sharing fell below observed values in monozygotic twins.

Template switching, a step in the protocol, added a universal primer site, and cDNA carried unique molecular identifiers. TCRdb reanalysed the 5' RACE reads using MiXCR and keeps one entry per CDR3 protein. The repertoire holds around 220,000 distinct CDR3 sequences, with 8% to 11% as singletons. Sequenced: memory T cells sorted from blood. This receptor was taken from a man aged 45 to 65 in good health.

The chain's CDR3 is CASSLAWGTQYF. The CDR3 bases are TGTGCCAGCAGCCTTGCCTGGGGGACCCAGTACTTC. This chain connects TRBV7-8 to TRBJ2-5; the D is unclear. The CDR3 is 12 amino acids. Germline loops: CDR1 SGHVS, CDR2 FQNEAQ. The V end lost 5 bases, the J end lost 7 bases, and 11 bases lay between the germline ends. Together with reference TRBV7-8 and TRBJ2-5, the CDR3 gives the full variable domain: GAGVSQSPRYKVAKRGQDVALRCDPISGHVSLFWYQQALGQGPEFLTYFQNEAQLDKSGLPSDRFFAERPEGSVSTLKIQRTQQEDSAVYLCASSLAWGTQYFGPGTRLLVL.